One T cell receptor beta chain is described in this entry. The source of the sample is a study of blood T cell repertoires in COVID-19. As for the study in general: Researchers got acute and convalescent COVID-19 samples from the United States, Italy and Spain. Nucleic acid was either cDNA or gDNA, and it came from T cells, B-cell-depleted T cells, or PBMCs.

Germline V CDR1 and CDR2: MRHNA, SNTAGT. This CDR3 has 15 residues. V lost 4 bases, J lost 5 bases, and 4 bases stayed unmatched. In the authors' workflow: The assay estimated nucleated cells by amplifying reference gene primers. TCRdb keeps only in-frame clones here, not all; method: immunoSEQ multiplex PCR. That table supplies the V and J calls and clone size; D and trimming were determined from the DNA. The data hold under 300,000 clones, with around 86% observed a single time. Sequenced: peripheral blood. This receptor was taken from a woman in her sixties or seventies with active or convalescent COVID-19. V and J are TRBV6-4 and TRBJ2-1; TRBD2 matches at 11 bases. The CDR3 sequence: CASSARLAGNNEQFF. The CDR3 region has the DNA TGTGCCAGCAGTGCCCGACTAGCGGGGAACAATGAGCAGTTCTTC.